The 13 T cell receptor beta chains reported below all come from one sample, sequenced in a study of CD8 T cells in ankylosing spondylitis. TCRdb reanalysed the 5' RACE reads using MiXCR and keeps one entry per CDR3 protein. The data hold 150,000 to 200,000 distinct CDR3 sequences, with approximately 9% observed a single time. What was sequenced was blood, either unsorted or a sorted T cell fraction (not recorded which). The receptor set was obtained from a female donor with ankylosing spondylitis or in good health (not recorded which).

The chain is built from TRBV9 and TRBJ2-2, with D perhaps matching TRBD2 (6 bases). The length of the CDR3 is 14 residues. The germline V gene has CDR1 SGDLS and CDR2 YYNGEE. The V end was cut by 2 bases, the J end by 2 bases, with 7 bases between. As DNA, the CDR3 is TGTGCCAGCAGCGTGGAGGGAAACACCGGGGAGCTGTTTTTT. Residues: CASSVEGNTGELFF. The variable domain in full, with the rest retrieved from reference TRBV9 and TRBJ2-2, is DSGVTQTPKHLITATGQRVTLRCSPRSGDLSVYWYQQSLDQGLQFLIQYYNGEERAKGNILERFSAQQFPDLHSELNLSSLELGDSALYFCASSVEGNTGELFFGEGSRLTVL.

The gene calls are TRBV4-3 and TRBJ2-3; either TRBD1 or TRBD2 may fit D (5 bases each). The CDR3 is made up of 17 amino acids. From germline, CDR1 is LGHNA and CDR2 YSLEER. Trimming left V 0 bases short and J 0 bases short, with 13 bases between. The CDR3 sequence: CASSQDGPGPSTDTQYF. CDR3 nucleotide sequence: TGCGCCAGCAGCCAAGACGGGCCGGGACCGAGCACAGATACGCAGTATTTT.

Only a few counts were recorded for this clonotype. The chain uses TRBV29-1 and TRBJ2-1, with 9 bases fitting TRBD2. The CDR3 contains 15 residues. Looked up from germline, CDR1 is SQVTM and CDR2 is ANQGSEA. The trim removed 3 bases at V and 3 bases at J, leaving 6 bases unmatched. The CDR3 DNA sequence: TGCAGCGTTGATCGGGCTAGCGGGGACTACAATGAGCAGTTCTTC. This translates into CSVDRASGDYNEQFF.

The chain employs TRBV5-6 and TRBJ1-5; D remains ambiguous. Germline loops: CDR1 SGHDT, CDR2 YYEEEE. The CDR3 is 13 residues long. V dropped 1 base and J dropped 7 bases, with 9 bases sitting between them. CDR3 residues: CASSLLSGQPQHF. In nucleotides, the CDR3 is TGTGCCAGCAGCTTGTTATCAGGCCAGCCCCAGCATTTT.

This clonotype was picked up many times. CDR3 nucleotide sequence: TGCAGTGCTAGAGATCCCCAGGGGGCAACCGCCGAGCAGTACTTC. This sequence encodes CSARDPQGATAEQYF. The rearrangement links TRBV20-1 to TRBJ2-7, with 8 nucleotides matching TRBD1. There are 15 residues in the CDR3. Germline V CDR1 and CDR2: DFQATT, SNEGSKA (reference sequence). Germline trimming cut 0 bases from V and 6 bases from J; bases unmatched to any gene: 10.

There are many counts of this clonotype. The chain uses TRBV7-9 and TRBJ2-3; 7 nucleotides match TRBD1. The CDR3 is 12 residues long. Per germline, CDR1 SEHNR and CDR2 FQNEAQ (reference sequence). The trim removed 6 bases at V and 10 bases at J, leaving 7 bases unmatched. DNA of the CDR3: TGTGCCAGCAGTCCAGGGGGAATCCCGCAGTATTTT. Translating it yields CASSPGGIPQYF.

The J gene is TRBJ2-2, the V gene TRBV28; possibly TRBD1 for D (6 bases). The CDR3 covers 15 residues. Germline lookup yields CDR1 MDHEN and CDR2 SYDVKM. Trimming took off 6 bases at V and 1 base at J, with 12 bases between the two ends. DNA for the CDR3: TGTGCCAGCAGCCCTCTCAGGGGGAACACCGGGGAGCTGTTTTTT. Translating gives CASSPLRGNTGELFF.

This clonotype was seen a handful of times. The V and J genes are TRBV7-9 and TRBJ2-3; 7 nucleotides line up with TRBD2. In germline, CDR1 is SEHNR, CDR2 FQNEAQ (reference sequence). Losses at the gene ends were 5 bases for V and 5 bases for J; bases not matched to a gene: 10. The CDR3 consists of 15 residues. The CDR3 here is CASSGGGSREDTQYF. CDR3 nucleotides: TGTGCCAGCAGCGGGGGGGGTTCCCGGGAAGATACGCAGTATTTT.

This clonotype was counted only a few times. This chain joins TRBV18 and TRBJ2-3, with no clear D. V lost 2 bases and J 2 bases, leaving 17 bases between the germline ends. This CDR3 is 17 amino acids long. Looked up from germline, CDR1 is KGHSH and CDR2 is LQKENI. CDR3 protein: CASSPEKTATFTDTQYF. The CDR3 DNA reads as TGTGCCAGCTCACCAGAGAAAACAGCCACTTTCACAGATACGCAGTATTTT.

This clonotype came up a few times. The chain uses TRBV12-3 or TRBV12-4 and TRBJ2-5; tentatively, D is TRBD1 (5 bases). The CDR3 contains 13 residues. V lost 7 bases and J 4 bases, leaving 13 bases between the germline ends. CDR3 sequence: CASTRGHAETQYF. CDR3 nucleotides: TGTGCCAGCACCCGCGGACATGCAGAGACCCAGTACTTC.

This clonotype was counted many times. The V gene is TRBV6-2 or TRBV6-3, the J gene TRBJ2-7; a possible D gene is TRBD2 (5 bases). From germline, CDR1 is MNHEY and CDR2 SVGEGT. The CDR3 runs to 14 residues. Trimming shortened V by 6 bases and J by 2 bases, and 14 bases separated the two germline ends. CDR3 sequence reads: CASRLTTSPYEQYF. CDR3 bases: TGTGCCAGCAGGCTGACTACCAGCCCCTACGAGCAGTACTTC.

The V call is TRBV28, the J call TRBJ2-5, with TRBD2 matching 7 bases. The germline CDR1 and CDR2 sequences are MDHEN and SYDVKM. The CDR3 loop spans 15 amino acids. Trimming removed 8 bases from V and 5 bases from J; junction bases left unmatched: 14. CDR3 DNA: TGTGCCAGCTCCTGGGAGGTTAGGGAGGGGGAGACCCAGTACTTC. Amino acids: CASSWEVREGETQYF.

This clonotype was counted at least ten times. V usage is TRBV3-1 and J usage is TRBJ2-3; D unresolved. The CDR3 length is 14 residues. Germline CDR1 and CDR2: LGHDT and YNNKEL (reference sequence). The V end was cut by 4 bases, the J end by 5 bases, with 13 bases between. CDR3 DNA: TGTGCCAGCAGCCTCCTGATGGCGATAGATACGCAGTATTTT. This sequence encodes CASSLLMAIDTQYF.